In its sample, the clone carrying this T cell receptor (beta chain) was seen a few times. The antigen is not known. These data belong to a study of T cells after yellow fever vaccination. One entry per CDR3 protein results from TCRdb running MiXCR on the 5' RACE reads. Among 550,000 or so distinct CDR3 sequences listed, roughly a fifth were seen once. Germline CDR1 and CDR2: DFQATT and SNEGSKA (reference sequence). The CDR3 spans 14 residues. V was trimmed by 3 bases and J by 4 bases, leaving 12 bases between them. General observations from the study: It was a weaker secondary response, yet one that peaked faster, at day 5 versus 15.

The V call is TRBV20-1, the J call TRBJ2-2; weak D call: TRBD2 (5 bases). Sequenced here: PBMCs, sampled 15 days after the yellow fever booster vaccination. The receptor's source is a man aged 25 to 45 who received the YFV17D yellow fever vaccine. CDR3 bases: TGCAGTGCTAGGGAGCTTCGGGGCACCGGGGAGCTGTTTTTT. It encodes CSARELRGTGELFF.